A selection of T cell receptor beta chains follows, all from one sample in a study of shared clonotypes between healthy human individuals. Here immunoSEQ multiplex PCR was the method, and the copy in TCRdb shows in-frame clones only, minus some. The table has around 1.9 million clones, 90% to 95% seen once. The sample consisted of naive CD8+ T cells from PBMCs. These receptors came from a man aged 18 to 29 in good health. Some clones in this sample may be carry-over from other donors' samples. CDR3s leave out the opening cysteine and the closing phenylalanine or tryptophan. Expanded clones get a size class; other rows say once, few or many, or leave the size out.

clone_size	v_call	j_call	cdr3_aa
.	TRBV28	TRBJ1-2	ASVGEEAGYT
.	TRBV11-1	TRBJ2-1	ASSLEVNHNEQF
.	TRBV19	TRBJ1-4	ASSPSDRVWEKLF
.	TRBV27	TRBJ2-7	ASSFGQSYEQY
.	TRBV11-2	TRBJ1-4	ASSGQPGQLLFNEKLF
.	TRBV9	TRBJ2-3	ASSVATDYDLAGEGTDTQY
once	TRBV27	TRBJ1-1	LTEPYTEAF
.	TRBV29-1	TRBJ1-1	SVRVTEAF
.	TRBV7-9	TRBJ2-7	ASSLEWSREY
.	TRBV29-1	TRBJ2-1	SVEDLGAEQF
once	TRBV13	TRBJ1-1	ASSLSSTEAF
once	TRBV5-5	TRBJ1-4	ASTVGGRGHEKLF
.	TRBV7-9	TRBJ1-3	ASSLGSGNTIY
.	TRBV9	TRBJ2-7	ASSVGGGPYEQY
.	TRBV19	TRBJ1-2	ASRLAGGYGYT
.	TRBV7-9	TRBJ1-1	ASSLYSLMNTEAF
.	TRBV4-1	TRBJ1-1	ATRGSNTEAF
.	TRBV27	TRBJ2-2	ASSFGSNTGELF
.	TRBV7-8	TRBJ1-5	ASSLAALGTVGSNQPQH
.	TRBV27	TRBJ2-1	ASSLFPRGRAGNEQF
once	TRBV4-1	TRBJ2-7	ASSQDARAGEQY
.	TRBV28	TRBJ2-7	ASSSVGYEQY
.	TRBV7-8	TRBJ2-7	ASSLEVGTSYEQY
few	TRBV10-2	TRBJ1-5	ASSGGDSNQPQH
.	TRBV9	TRBJ2-3	ASSVPDSPESWDTDTQY
.	TRBV28	TRBJ2-7	ASGPLGTGEYYEQY
.	TRBV7-7	TRBJ2-7	ASSSGTGPSYEQY
.	TRBV7-9	TRBJ2-1	ASSSAGVNEQF
.	TRBV30	TRBJ2-3	AWSLVGLTDTQY
.	TRBV2	TRBJ2-1	ANSGTGRFGSNEQF
.	TRBV5-5	TRBJ2-7	ASSWAQLPYEQY
once	TRBV30	TRBJ1-6	ASADQGSYNSPLH
.	TRBV7-9	TRBJ1-4	ASSLGVSNEKLF
.	TRBV7-2	TRBJ1-2	ASSPIGLSYGYT
once	TRBV9	TRBJ1-1	ASSVSSGQGPPNTEAF
.	TRBV10-1	TRBJ2-7	ASSESFRRGEQY
.	TRBV9	TRBJ2-1	ASSAWDSNNEQF
once	TRBV5-1	TRBJ1-1	ASRGGTVNTEAF
.	TRBV7-9	TRBJ2-5	ASSPQPPEQETQY
.	TRBV27	TRBJ2-7	ARLEDWTKSSYEQY
.	TRBV7-8	TRBJ1-2	ASSFPGREPTKGYT